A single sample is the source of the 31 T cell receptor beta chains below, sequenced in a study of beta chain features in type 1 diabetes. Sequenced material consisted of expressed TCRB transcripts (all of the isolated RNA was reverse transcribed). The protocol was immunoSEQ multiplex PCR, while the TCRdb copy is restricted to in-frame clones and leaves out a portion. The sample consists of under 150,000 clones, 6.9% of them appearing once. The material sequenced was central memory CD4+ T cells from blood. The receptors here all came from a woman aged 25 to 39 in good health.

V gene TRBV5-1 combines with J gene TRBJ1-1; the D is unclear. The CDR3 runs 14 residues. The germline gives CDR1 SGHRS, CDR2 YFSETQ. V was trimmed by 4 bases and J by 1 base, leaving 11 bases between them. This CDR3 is CASSGRTANTEAFF. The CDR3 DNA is TGCGCCAGCAGCGGGAGGACGGCGAACACTGAAGCTTTCTTT.

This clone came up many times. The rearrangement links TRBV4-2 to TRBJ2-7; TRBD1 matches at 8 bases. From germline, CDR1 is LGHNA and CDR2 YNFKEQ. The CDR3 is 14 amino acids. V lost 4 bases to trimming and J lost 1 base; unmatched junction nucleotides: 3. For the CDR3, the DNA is TGTGCCAGCAGCCCAGGGGGCCCGTCCTACGAGCAGTACTTC. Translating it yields CASSPGGPSYEQYF.

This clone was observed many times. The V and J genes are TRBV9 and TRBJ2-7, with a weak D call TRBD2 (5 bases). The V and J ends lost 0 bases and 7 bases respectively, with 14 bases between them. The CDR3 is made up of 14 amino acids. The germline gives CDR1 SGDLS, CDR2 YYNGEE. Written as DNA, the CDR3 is TGTGCCAGCAGCGTAGATGCGGGCTCGGGAGAGCAGTACTTC. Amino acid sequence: CASSVDAGSGEQYF.

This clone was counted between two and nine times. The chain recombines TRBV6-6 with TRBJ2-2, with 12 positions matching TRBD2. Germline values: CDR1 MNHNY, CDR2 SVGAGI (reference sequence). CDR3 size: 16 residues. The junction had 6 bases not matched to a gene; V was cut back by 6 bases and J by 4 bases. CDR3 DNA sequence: TGTGCCAGCAGGGGACTAGCGGGTGTCGGCACCGGGGAGCTGTTTTTT. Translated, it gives CASRGLAGVGTGELFF.

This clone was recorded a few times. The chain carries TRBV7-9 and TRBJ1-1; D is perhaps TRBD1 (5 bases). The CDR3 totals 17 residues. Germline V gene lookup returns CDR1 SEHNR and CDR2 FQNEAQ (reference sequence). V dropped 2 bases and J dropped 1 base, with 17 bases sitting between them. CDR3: CASSLYGGGLRNTEAFF. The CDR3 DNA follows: TGTGCCAGCAGCTTATACGGGGGGGGACTCCGGAACACTGAAGCTTTCTTT.

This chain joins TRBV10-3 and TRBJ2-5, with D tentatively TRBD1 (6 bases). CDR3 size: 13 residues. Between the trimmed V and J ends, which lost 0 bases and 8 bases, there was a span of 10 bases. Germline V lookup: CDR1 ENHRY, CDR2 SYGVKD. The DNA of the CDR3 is TGTGCCATCAGTGAGTCAGGGGGAGTCACCCAGTACTTC. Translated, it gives CAISESGGVTQYF.

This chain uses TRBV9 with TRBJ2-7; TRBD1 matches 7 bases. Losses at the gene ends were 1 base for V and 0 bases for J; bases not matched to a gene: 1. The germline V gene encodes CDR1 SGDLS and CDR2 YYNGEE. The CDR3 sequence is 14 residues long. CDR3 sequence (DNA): TGTGCCAGCAGCGTACAGGGGGACTCCTACGAGCAGTACTTC. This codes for CASSVQGDSYEQYF.

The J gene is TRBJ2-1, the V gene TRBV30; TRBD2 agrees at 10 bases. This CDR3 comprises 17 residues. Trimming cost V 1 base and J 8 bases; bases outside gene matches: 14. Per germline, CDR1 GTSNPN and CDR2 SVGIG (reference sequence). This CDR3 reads CAWSAPGASGRLYEQFF. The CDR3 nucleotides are TGTGCCTGGAGTGCCCCAGGGGCTAGCGGGAGACTCTATGAGCAGTTCTTC. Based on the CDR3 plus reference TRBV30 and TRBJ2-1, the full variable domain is SQTIHQWPATLVQPVGSPLSLECTVEGTSNPNLYWYRQAAGRGLQLLFYSVGIGQISSEVPQNLSASRPQDRQFILSSKKLLLSDSGFYLCAWSAPGASGRLYEQFFGPGTRLTVL.

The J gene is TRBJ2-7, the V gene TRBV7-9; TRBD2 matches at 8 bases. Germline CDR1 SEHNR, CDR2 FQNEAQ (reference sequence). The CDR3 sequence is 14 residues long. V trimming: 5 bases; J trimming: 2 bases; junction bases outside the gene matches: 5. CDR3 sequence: CASSKKGLAYEQYF. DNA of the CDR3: TGTGCCAGCAGCAAGAAGGGACTAGCCTACGAGCAGTACTTC.

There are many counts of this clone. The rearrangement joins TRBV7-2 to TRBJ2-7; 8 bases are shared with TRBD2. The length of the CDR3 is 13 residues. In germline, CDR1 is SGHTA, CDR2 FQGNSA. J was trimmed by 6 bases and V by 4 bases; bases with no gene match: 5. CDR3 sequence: CASSSRLAFEQYF. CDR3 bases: TGTGCCAGCAGCTCCCGACTAGCGTTCGAGCAGTACTTC.

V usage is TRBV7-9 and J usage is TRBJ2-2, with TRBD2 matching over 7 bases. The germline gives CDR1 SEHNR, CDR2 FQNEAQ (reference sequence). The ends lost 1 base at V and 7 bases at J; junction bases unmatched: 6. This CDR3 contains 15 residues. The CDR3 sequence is CASSLGLAEYGELFF. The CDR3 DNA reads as TGTGCCAGCAGCTTAGGGCTAGCGGAGTACGGGGAGCTGTTTTTT.

CDR3 sequence: CASSQDVGLQYEQYF. CDR3 in DNA: TGCGCCAGCAGCCAAGATGTGGGACTGCAGTACGAGCAGTACTTC. The chain uses TRBV4-3 and TRBJ2-5; D may be TRBD2 (6 bases). TRBJ2-7 explains the end of the DNA better; the J call may be wrong. Germline V lookup: CDR1 LGHNA, CDR2 YSLEER. The CDR3 is 15 amino acids.

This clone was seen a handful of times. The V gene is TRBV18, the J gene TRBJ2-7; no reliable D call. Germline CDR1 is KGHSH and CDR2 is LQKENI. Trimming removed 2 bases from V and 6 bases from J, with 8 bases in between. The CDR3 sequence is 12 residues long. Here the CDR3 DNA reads TGTGCCAGCTCACCATCTTCGGGCGAGCAGTACTTC. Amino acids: CASSPSSGEQYF.

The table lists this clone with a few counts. DNA for the CDR3: TGCAGCGCATATCGGGGTACCACAGATACGCAGTATTTT. Its protein product is CSAYRGTTDTQYF. This chain uses TRBV29-1 with TRBJ2-3, with a tentative D call TRBD2 (5 bases). From germline, CDR1 is SQVTM and CDR2 ANQGSEA. Trimming removed 7 bases at V and 2 bases at J, with 13 bases between. This CDR3 region has 13 residues.

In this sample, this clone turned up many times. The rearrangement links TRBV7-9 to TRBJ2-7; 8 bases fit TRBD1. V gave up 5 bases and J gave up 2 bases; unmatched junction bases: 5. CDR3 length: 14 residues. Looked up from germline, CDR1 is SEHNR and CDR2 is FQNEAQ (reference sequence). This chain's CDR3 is CASSHLTGAYEQYF. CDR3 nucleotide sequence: TGTGCCAGCAGCCATCTGACAGGGGCCTACGAGCAGTACTTC.

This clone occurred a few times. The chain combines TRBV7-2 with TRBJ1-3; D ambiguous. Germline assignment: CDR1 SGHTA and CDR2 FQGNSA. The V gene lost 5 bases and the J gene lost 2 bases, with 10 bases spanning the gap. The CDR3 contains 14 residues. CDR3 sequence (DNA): TGTGCCAGCAGCACGAAAACTGCTGGAAACACCATATATTTT. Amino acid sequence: CASSTKTAGNTIYF.

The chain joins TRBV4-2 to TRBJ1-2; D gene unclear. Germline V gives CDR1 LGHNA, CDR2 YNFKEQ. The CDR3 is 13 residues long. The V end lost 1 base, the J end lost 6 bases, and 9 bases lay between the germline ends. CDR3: CASSQARGDGYTF. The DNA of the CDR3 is TGTGCCAGCAGCCAAGCTCGCGGTGATGGCTACACCTTC.

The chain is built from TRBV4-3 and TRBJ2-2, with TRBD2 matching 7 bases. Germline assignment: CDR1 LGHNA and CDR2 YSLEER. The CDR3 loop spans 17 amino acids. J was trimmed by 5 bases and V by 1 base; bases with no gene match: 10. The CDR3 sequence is CASSQVPRGSRTGELFF. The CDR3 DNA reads TGCGCCAGCAGCCAAGTGCCCCGCGGGAGTAGAACCGGGGAGCTGTTTTTT.

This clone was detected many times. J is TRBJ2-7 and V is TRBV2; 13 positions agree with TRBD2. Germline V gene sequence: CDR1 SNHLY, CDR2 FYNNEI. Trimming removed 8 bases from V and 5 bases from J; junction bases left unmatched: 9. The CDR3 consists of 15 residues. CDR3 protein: CASGLLAGGPDEQYF. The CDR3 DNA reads TGTGCCAGCGGACTACTAGCGGGAGGGCCTGACGAGCAGTACTTC. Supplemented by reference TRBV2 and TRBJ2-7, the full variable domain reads EPEVTQTPSHQVTQMGQEVILRCVPISNHLYFYWYRQILGQKVEFLVSFYNNEISEKSEIFDDQFSVERPDGSNFTLKIRSTKLEDSAMYFCASGLLAGGPDEQYFGPGTRLTVT.

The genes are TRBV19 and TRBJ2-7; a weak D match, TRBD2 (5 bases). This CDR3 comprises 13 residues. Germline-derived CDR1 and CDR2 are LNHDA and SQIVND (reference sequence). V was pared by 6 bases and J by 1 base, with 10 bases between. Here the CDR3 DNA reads TGTGCCAGTAGGACTCCGGGGTCCTACGAGCAGTACTTC. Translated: CASRTPGSYEQYF.

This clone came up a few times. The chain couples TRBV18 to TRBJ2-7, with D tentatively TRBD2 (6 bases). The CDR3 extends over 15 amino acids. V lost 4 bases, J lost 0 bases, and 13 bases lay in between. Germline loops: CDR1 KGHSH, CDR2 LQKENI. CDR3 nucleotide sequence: TGTGCCAGCTCACGCGGGACGGACGCCTCCTACGAGCAGTACTTC. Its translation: CASSRGTDASYEQYF.

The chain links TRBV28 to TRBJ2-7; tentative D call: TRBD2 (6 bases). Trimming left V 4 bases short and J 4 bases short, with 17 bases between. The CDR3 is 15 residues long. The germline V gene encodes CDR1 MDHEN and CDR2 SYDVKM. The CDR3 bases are TGTGCCAGCAGTTCCCGCAGGAGGGAGAGGTACGAGCAGTACTTC. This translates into CASSSRRRERYEQYF.

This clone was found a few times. The CDR3 reads CASSLAPGRGNYGYTF. CDR3 DNA sequence: TGTGCCAGCAGCTTGGCGCCCGGCAGAGGGAACTATGGCTACACCTTC. The chain links TRBV5-5 to TRBJ1-2, with D uncertain. Trimming stripped 0 bases from V and 2 bases from J, with 14 bases between. Germline V gene sequence: CDR1 SGHKS, CDR2 YYEKEE (reference sequence). CDR3 length: 16 amino acids.

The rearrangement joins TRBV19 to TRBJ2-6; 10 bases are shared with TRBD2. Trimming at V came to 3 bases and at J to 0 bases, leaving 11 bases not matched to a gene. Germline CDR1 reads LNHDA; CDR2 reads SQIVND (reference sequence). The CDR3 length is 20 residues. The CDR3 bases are TGTGCCAGTAGTATCTTACGGGCTAGCGGGAGCAGCTCTGGGGCCAACGTCCTGACTTTC. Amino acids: CASSILRASGSSSGANVLTF.

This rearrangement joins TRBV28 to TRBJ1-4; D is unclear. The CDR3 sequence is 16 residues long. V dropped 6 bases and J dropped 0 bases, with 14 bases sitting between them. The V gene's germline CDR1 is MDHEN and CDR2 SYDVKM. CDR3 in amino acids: CASRSPEGATNEKLFF. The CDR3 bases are TGTGCCAGCAGGTCCCCTGAGGGTGCAACTAATGAAAAACTGTTTTTT.

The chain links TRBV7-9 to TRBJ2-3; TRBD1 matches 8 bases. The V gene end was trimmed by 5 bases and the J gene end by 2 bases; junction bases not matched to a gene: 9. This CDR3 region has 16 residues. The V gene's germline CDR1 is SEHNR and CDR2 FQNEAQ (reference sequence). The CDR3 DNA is TGTGCCAGCAGCCTCGGGACAGGAGATTTCACAGATACGCAGTATTTT. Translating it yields CASSLGTGDFTDTQYF.

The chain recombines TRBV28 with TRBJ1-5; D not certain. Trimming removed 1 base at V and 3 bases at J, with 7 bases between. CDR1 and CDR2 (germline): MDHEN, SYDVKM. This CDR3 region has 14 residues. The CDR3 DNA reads TGTGCCAGCAGTTTATCGGTCCCCAATCAGCCCCAGCATTTT. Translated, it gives CASSLSVPNQPQHF.

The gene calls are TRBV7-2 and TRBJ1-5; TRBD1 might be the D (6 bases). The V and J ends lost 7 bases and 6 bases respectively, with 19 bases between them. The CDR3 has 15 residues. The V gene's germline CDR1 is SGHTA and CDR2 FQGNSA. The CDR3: CASTTHTGGLQPQHF. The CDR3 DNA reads TGTGCCAGCACCACCCACACGGGGGGCCTTCAGCCCCAGCATTTT.

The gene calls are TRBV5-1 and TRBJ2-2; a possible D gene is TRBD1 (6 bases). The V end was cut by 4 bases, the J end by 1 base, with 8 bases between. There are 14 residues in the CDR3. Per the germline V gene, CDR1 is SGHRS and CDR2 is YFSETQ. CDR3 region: CASSVGQNTGELFF. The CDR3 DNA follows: TGCGCCAGCAGCGTGGGACAGAACACCGGGGAGCTGTTTTTT.

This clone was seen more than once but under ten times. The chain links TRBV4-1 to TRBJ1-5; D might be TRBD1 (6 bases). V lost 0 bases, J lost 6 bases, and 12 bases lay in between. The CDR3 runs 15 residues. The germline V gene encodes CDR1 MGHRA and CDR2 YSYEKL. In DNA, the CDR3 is TGCGCCAGCAGCCAAGAGGCACAGGGTTCTCAGCCCCAGCATTTT. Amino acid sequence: CASSQEAQGSQPQHF.

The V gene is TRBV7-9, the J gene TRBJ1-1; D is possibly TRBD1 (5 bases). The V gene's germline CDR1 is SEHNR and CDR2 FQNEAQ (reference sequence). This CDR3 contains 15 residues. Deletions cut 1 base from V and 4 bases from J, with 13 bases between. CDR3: CASSLGPVQGTEAFF. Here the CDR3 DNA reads TGTGCCAGCAGCTTAGGTCCAGTCCAGGGCACTGAAGCTTTCTTT.